The sequence of this T cell receptor beta chain was determined in a study of cytomegalovirus exposure and HLA in healthy donors. Study-wide findings and caveats: Most sequenced TCRs were rare (though some public TCRs occurred in many donors). Per published reports, the classifier diagnosed cytomegalovirus status with high specificity and sensitivity.

To note about this clone: What it binds is not known.

Assay used: immunoSEQ multiplex PCR; TCRdb lists only in-frame clones, some missing. The sample yields 60,000 to 80,000 clones, 70% to 90% seen once. The sequenced sample was PBMCs. This TCR was recovered from a man between 25 and 39 years old in good health and CMV-seronegative.

The DNA of the CDR3 is TGTGCCAGCAGCTTATACATAGCTTTTCCCTTAGATACGCAGTATTTT. Its protein is CASSLYIAFPLDTQYF. The V and J genes are TRBV11-1 and TRBJ2-3; D unresolved. This CDR3 is built from 16 residues. Germline V gives CDR1 SGHAT, CDR2 FQDESV (reference sequence). Trimming removed 2 bases from V and 5 bases from J, with 17 bases in between.